Below, 4 T cell receptor beta chains from the same sample are listed, as sequenced in a study of Ad26.COV2.S vaccination and SARS-CoV-2 variants. Assay: immunoSEQ multiplex PCR; the TCRdb copy retains only in-frame clones and omits some. The sample lists approximately 410,000 clones, around nine tenths occurring once. Treatment indicated: some 19 received Ad26.COV2.S at low or high dose, single or two shots; about 5 received placebo; per-sample allocation not given. Day 63 after the first vaccine or placebo injection was the time point for sampling. This material consisted of peripheral blood, taken in a trial of Ad26.COV2.S vaccine versus placebo. Every receptor here comes from a person between 18 and 60 years old who received the Ad26.COV2.S COVID-19 vaccine or a placebo.

In regard to this clone: Other DNA sequences of this sample code for an identical CDR3. The CDR3 DNA reads as TGCGCCAGCAGCTTTCGAGAGACCCAGTACTTC. This gives the protein CASSFRETQYF. The chain is built from TRBV5-1 and TRBJ2-5; D gene uncertain. The CDR3 loop spans 11 amino acids. In germline, CDR1 is SGHRS, CDR2 YFSETQ. Deletions cut 2 bases from V and 4 bases from J, with 3 bases between.

V gene TRBV30 combines with J gene TRBJ1-2; 7 bases are shared with TRBD1. Germline CDR1 GTSNPN, CDR2 SVGIG (reference sequence). The V gene end was trimmed by 3 bases and the J gene end by 4 bases; junction bases not matched to a gene: 8. This CDR3 has 14 amino acids. The DNA of the CDR3 is TGTGCCTGGAGGGAGGACAGGACCTTCTATGGCTACACCTTC. This codes for CAWREDRTFYGYTF.

The gene calls are TRBV27 and TRBJ1-5; D unclear. V was cut by 1 base and J by 0 bases, with 1 base left in between. Looked up from germline, CDR1 is MNHEY and CDR2 is SMNVEV (reference sequence). The CDR3 runs to 13 residues. DNA for the CDR3: TGTGCCAGCAGTTTATTTAGCAATCAGCCCCAGCATTTT. Protein product: CASSLFSNQPQHF.

The rearrangement joins TRBV18 to TRBJ1-1; D gene unclear. The CDR3 extends over 18 amino acids. The V end lost 3 bases, the J end lost 6 bases, and 26 bases lay between the germline ends. Germline V gene data show CDR1 as KGHSH and CDR2 as LQKENI. CDR3 bases: TGTGCCAGCTCACCTGGTCGGGGTAACAAGGGAGAACGGTCTGAAGCTTTCTTT. Translated: CASSPGRGNKGERSEAFF. The full variable domain, with the rest looked up from reference TRBV18 and TRBJ1-1, is NAGVMQNPRHLVRRRGQEARLRCSPMKGHSHVYWYRQLPEEGLKFMVYLQKENIIDESGMPKERFSAEFPKEGPSILRIQQVVRGDSAAYFCASSPGRGNKGERSEAFFGQGTRLTVV.